Following are 13 T cell receptor beta chains from one sample sequenced in a study of spatial heterogeneity in lung cancer (dated by TCRdb to about 2019). The method was 5' RACE. The data were produced on a NextSeq 500. The public reads were reprocessed in TCRdb via fastp at Q25 and MiXCR, keeping in-frame beta chains. Each entry is one CDR3 protein sequence, shown with its most common DNA and genes. This sample gives about 22,000 distinct CDR3 sequences in total; 8.8% of them show up just once. Of the sample, approximately 7.7% falls within the top ten clones. The sample's time point label is to be understood as: sample taken at primary tumor resection. On the study overall, not on this receptor specifically: The number of expanded intratumoral alpha and beta TCRs correlated with the tumor nonsynonymous mutation count.

These TCRs are of unknown antigen specificity. Sequenced here: lung tumor tissue, sampled at surgery. The receptors were gathered from a male donor with early-stage non-small cell lung cancer.

There are many counts of this clonotype. The chain couples TRBV7-2 to TRBJ2-5, with D possibly being TRBD1 (6 bases). Germline V gene lookup returns CDR1 SGHTA and CDR2 FQGNSA. This CDR3 has 12 amino acids. V lost 10 bases and J 4 bases, leaving 13 bases between the germline ends. Written as DNA, the CDR3 is TGTGCCACACGGGACAACGGAGAGACCCAGTACTTC. This codes for CATRDNGETQYF.

This clonotype was counted many times. This CDR3 reads CASSRGGRYEQYF. Written as DNA, the CDR3 is TGTGCCAGCAGCCGAGGAGGGCGGTACGAGCAGTACTTC. The chain couples TRBV6-5 to TRBJ2-7; perhaps TRBD2 as D (6 bases). This CDR3 contains 13 residues. The V gene's germline CDR1 is MNHEY and CDR2 SVGAGI. Trimming took off 6 bases at V and 4 bases at J, with 13 bases between the two ends.

Ten or more counts support this clonotype. The gene calls are TRBV2 and TRBJ2-7; D remains unclear. Germline values: CDR1 SNHLY, CDR2 FYNNEI. CDR3 length equals 11 residues. The V gene lost 3 bases and the J gene lost 3 bases, with 3 bases spanning the gap. The CDR3 sequence: CASSDHYEQYF. The CDR3 nucleotides read TGTGCCAGCAGTGACCACTACGAGCAGTACTTC.

This clonotype was seen ten or more times. This chain joins TRBV25-1 and TRBJ2-1; D ambiguous. Deletions cut 7 bases from V and 8 bases from J, with 6 bases between. The CDR3 has 10 amino acids. The germline gives CDR1 MGHDK, CDR2 SYGVNS. The CDR3 here is CASTLYEQFF. The DNA for the CDR3 is TGTGCCAGCACTCTTTATGAGCAGTTCTTC.

This clonotype was counted ten times or more. CDR3 sequence reads: CASRHQESPLHF. In DNA form, the CDR3 reads TGTGCCAGCAGACACCAGGAATCACCCCTCCACTTT. The chain uses TRBV28 and TRBJ1-6; D gene uncertain. Germline V gives CDR1 MDHEN, CDR2 SYDVKM. V was trimmed by 6 bases and J by 10 bases, leaving 10 bases between them. The CDR3 is 12 amino acids.

In this sample, this clonotype turned up many times. The rearrangement links TRBV29-1 to TRBJ1-4; 8 bases map to TRBD1. Germline CDR1 reads SQVTM; CDR2 reads ANQGSEA. V gave up 7 bases and J gave up 4 bases; unmatched junction bases: 8. The CDR3 is 14 residues long. In DNA, the CDR3 is TGCAGCGGGCTAGCAGGGGGCCATAATGAAAAACTGTTTTTT. It specifies CSGLAGGHNEKLFF.

This clonotype occurred many times. This chain links TRBV4-2 with TRBJ2-1; D not resolved. The CDR3 covers 14 residues. Germline lookup yields CDR1 LGHNA and CDR2 YNFKEQ. The V gene lost 1 base and the J gene lost 2 bases, with 6 bases spanning the gap. The CDR3 sequence: CASSQADAYNEQFF. CDR3 bases: TGTGCCAGCAGCCAAGCGGACGCCTACAATGAGCAGTTCTTC.

In its sample, this clonotype was seen many times. J is TRBJ2-7 and V is TRBV29-1; the match to TRBD2 covers 11 bases. Germline V gives CDR1 SQVTM, CDR2 ANQGSEA. The length of the CDR3 is 16 residues. The ends lost 6 bases at V and 0 bases at J; junction bases unmatched: 10. This chain's CDR3 is CSVTSGTSGDSYEQYF. For the CDR3, the DNA is TGCAGCGTAACTAGCGGGACTAGCGGTGACTCCTACGAGCAGTACTTC.

This clonotype was recorded many times. The rearrangement joins TRBV3-1 to TRBJ2-7; possibly TRBD1 for D (5 bases). Trimming pared 6 bases from V and 1 base from J, leaving 10 bases between. The CDR3 covers 13 residues. Looked up from germline, CDR1 is LGHDT and CDR2 is YNNKEL (reference sequence). The CDR3 DNA sequence: TGTGCCAGCAGTCTTAGACAGTCCTACGAGCAGTACTTC. It encodes CASSLRQSYEQYF.

This clonotype was seen repeatedly, ten times or more. This chain links TRBV15 with TRBJ1-5; TRBD1 is a possible D gene (6 bases). The CDR3 covers 14 residues. Germline V lookup: CDR1 LNHNV, CDR2 YYDKDF (reference sequence). Trimming stripped 8 bases from V and 1 base from J, with 12 bases between. DNA for the CDR3: TGTGCCACCGCTGGACAGACAAGCAATCAGCCCCAGCATTTT. Translated, it gives CATAGQTSNQPQHF.

This clonotype was seen repeatedly, ten times or more. This chain uses TRBV4-1 with TRBJ2-1; no definite D call. The CDR3 is 15 residues long. V lost 4 bases and J lost 5, with 15 bases in between. Germline loops: CDR1 MGHRA, CDR2 YSYEKL. CDR3 protein: CASSRPFGANNEQFF. In nucleotides, the CDR3 is TGCGCCAGCAGCCGACCCTTTGGCGCCAACAATGAGCAGTTCTTC.

This clonotype has at least ten counts. V is TRBV6-5 and J is TRBJ1-6; D call uncertain. This CDR3 is built from 13 residues. V lost 4 bases and J lost 7, with 8 bases in between. Germline CDR1 and CDR2: MNHEY and SVGAGI. CDR3: CASSSHPNSPLHF. The CDR3 bases are TGTGCCAGCAGTTCACACCCGAATTCACCCCTCCACTTT.

This clonotype occurred many times. This sequence joins TRBV12-3 or TRBV12-4 and TRBJ2-3; D unclear. The CDR3 consists of 13 residues. V lost 2 bases to trimming and J lost 0 bases, with 3 bases between them. CDR3 protein: CASSLLSTDTQYF. The CDR3 bases are TGTGCCAGCAGTTTACTCAGCACAGATACGCAGTATTTT.